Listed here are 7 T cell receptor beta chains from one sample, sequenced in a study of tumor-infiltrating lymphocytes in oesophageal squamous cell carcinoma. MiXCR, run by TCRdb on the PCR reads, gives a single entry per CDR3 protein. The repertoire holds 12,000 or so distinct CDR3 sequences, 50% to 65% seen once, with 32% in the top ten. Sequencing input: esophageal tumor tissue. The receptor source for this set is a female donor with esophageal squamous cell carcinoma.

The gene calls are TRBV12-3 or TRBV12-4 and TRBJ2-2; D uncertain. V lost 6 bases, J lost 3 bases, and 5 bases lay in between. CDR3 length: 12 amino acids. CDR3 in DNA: TGTGCCAGCAGCCGATACACCGGGGAGCTGTTTTTT. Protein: CASSRYTGELFF.

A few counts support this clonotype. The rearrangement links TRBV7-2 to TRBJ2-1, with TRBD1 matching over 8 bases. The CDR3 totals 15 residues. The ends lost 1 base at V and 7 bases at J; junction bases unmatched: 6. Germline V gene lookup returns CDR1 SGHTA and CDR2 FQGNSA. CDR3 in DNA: TGTGCCAGCAGCTTAGATCCAGGGGGCGTGAATGAGCAGTTCTTC. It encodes CASSLDPGGVNEQFF.

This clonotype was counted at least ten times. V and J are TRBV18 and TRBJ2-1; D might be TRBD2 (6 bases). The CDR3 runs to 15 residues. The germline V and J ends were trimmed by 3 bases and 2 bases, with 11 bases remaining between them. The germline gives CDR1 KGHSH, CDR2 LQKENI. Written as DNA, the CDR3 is TGTGCCAGCTCACCGGAGGGCCGGGCCTACAATGAGCAGTTCTTC. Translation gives CASSPEGRAYNEQFF.

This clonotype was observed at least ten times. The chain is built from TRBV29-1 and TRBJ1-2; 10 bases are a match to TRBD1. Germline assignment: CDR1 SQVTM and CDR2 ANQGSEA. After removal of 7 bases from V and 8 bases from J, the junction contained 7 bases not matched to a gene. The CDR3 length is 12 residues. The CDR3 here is CSGLGQGYGYTF. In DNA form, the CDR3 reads TGCAGCGGACTGGGACAGGGGTACGGCTACACCTTC.

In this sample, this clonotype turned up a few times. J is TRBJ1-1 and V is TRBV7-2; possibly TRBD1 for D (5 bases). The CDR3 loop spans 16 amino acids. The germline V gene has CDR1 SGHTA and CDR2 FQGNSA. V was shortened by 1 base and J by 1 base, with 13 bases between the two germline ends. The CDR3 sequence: CASSLGGSGKNTEAFF. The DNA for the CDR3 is TGTGCCAGCAGCTTAGGGGGGTCAGGGAAGAACACTGAAGCTTTCTTT. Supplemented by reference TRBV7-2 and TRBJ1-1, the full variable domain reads GAGVSQSPSNKVTEKGKDVELRCDPISGHTALYWYRQSLGQGLEFLIYFQGNSAPDKSGLPSDRFSAERTGGSVSTLTIQRTQQEDSAVYLCASSLGGSGKNTEAFFGQGTRLTVV.

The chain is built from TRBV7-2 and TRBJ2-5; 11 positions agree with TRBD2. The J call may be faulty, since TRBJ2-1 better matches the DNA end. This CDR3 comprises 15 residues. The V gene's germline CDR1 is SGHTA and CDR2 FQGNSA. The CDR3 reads CASSFTSGSGNEQFF. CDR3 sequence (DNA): TGTGCCAGCAGCTTCACTAGCGGGAGTGGCAATGAGCAGTTCTTC.

CDR3 amino acids: CASRPQSVTSYVEQYF. The CDR3 bases are TGTGCCAGCAGACCGCAATCTGTGACATCCTACGTTGAGCAGTACTTC. This sequence joins TRBV7-3 and TRBJ2-5; D is unresolved. V was trimmed by 6 bases and J by 11 bases, leaving 28 bases between them. Per germline, CDR1 SGHTA and CDR2 FQGTGA. The CDR3 totals 16 residues.